This TCR beta chain is from a study of a mutant IDH1 vaccine in newly diagnosed glioma. Study summary: Patients were started on vaccination 4-6 weeks after radiotherapy alone, or with temozolomide cycles. Therapy received beforehand was radiotherapy, temozolomide, or both, with most patients given both. Study outcomes and limitations: Pseudoprogression seemingly bore no relation to changes in top peripheral T cell clonotypes.

Comments on this clone: Its antigen is unidentified.

Documented time point: week 47, end of study. It was 300 ug of mutant IDH1 20-mer peptide that made up each vaccine dose, given with topical imiquimod. Vaccinations, eight in total, occurred in weeks 1, 3, 5, 7, 11, 15, 19, 23. Trimming stripped 0 bases from V and 6 bases from J, with 11 bases between. The CDR3 runs 14 residues. The germline CDR1 and CDR2 sequences are LGHNA and YSLEER. Method: immunoSEQ multiplex PCR; TCRdb's copy keeps in-frame clones and lacks some. The repertoire holds about 56,000 clones, 70% to 85% seen once, with 5% to 6% in the top ten. The sequence was collected from a man in his fifties or sixties with glioma. The rearrangement joins TRBV4-3 to TRBJ1-1, with D unclear. The specimen was PBMCs, collected from a glioma patient whose treatment included an IDH1 peptide vaccine. The DNA of the CDR3 is TGCGCCAGCAGCCAAGACCGCGCAAGGCCTGAAGCTTTCTTT. This gives the protein CASSQDRARPEAFF.